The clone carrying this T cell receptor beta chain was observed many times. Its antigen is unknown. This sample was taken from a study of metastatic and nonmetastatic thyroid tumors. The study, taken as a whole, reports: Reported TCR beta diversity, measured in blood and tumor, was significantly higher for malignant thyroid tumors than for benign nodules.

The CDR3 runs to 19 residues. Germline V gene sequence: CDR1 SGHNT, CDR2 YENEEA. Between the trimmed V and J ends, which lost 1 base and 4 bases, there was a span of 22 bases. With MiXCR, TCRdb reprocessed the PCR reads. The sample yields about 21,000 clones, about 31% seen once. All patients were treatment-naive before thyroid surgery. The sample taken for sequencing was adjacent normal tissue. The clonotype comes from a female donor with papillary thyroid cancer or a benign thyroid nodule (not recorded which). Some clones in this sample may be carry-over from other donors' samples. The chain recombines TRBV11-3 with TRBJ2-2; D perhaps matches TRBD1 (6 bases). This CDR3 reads CASSLGIGRTALFTGELFF. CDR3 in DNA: TGTGCCAGCAGCTTAGGGATCGGTCGGACAGCCCTCTTCACCGGGGAGCTGTTTTTT.